These 29 T cell receptor beta chains share one sample of origin, sequenced in a study of blood T cells in healthy people across ages. Using a J-beta primer mix together with a sample-barcoded 5' primer, a second PCR was run for about 7 to 12 cycles. Each CDR3 protein gets one entry after TCRdb re-called the 5' RACE reads with MiXCR. The sample contains about 640,000 distinct CDR3 sequences, 58% of which appear only once. The sequenced material came from blood. The receptors derive from a man in his sixties in good health.

Only a few counts were recorded for this clonotype. This chain connects TRBV5-1 to TRBJ1-4; D unresolved. The CDR3 is 13 amino acids. The V gene lost 0 bases and the J gene lost 6 bases, with 6 bases spanning the gap. Germline CDR1 is SGHRS and CDR2 is YFSETQ. The CDR3 sequence is CASSLGLDEKLFF. The CDR3 DNA is TGCGCCAGCAGCTTGGGACTCGATGAAAAACTGTTTTTT.

The rearrangement joins TRBV28 to TRBJ1-5; D gene unclear. Germline V gene data show CDR1 as MDHEN and CDR2 as SYDVKM. V was clipped by 7 bases and J by 0 bases, with 10 bases between them. CDR3 size: 14 residues. The CDR3 region has the DNA TGTGCCAGCAAGGAGAGTCATAGCAATCAGCCCCAGCATTTT. It translates to CASKESHSNQPQHF.

This clonotype appeared a few times. The chain is built from TRBV28 and TRBJ2-5, with no clear D. The CDR3 covers 14 residues. Per the germline V gene, CDR1 is MDHEN and CDR2 is SYDVKM. The V gene lost 5 bases and the J gene lost 4 bases, with 14 bases spanning the gap. DNA for the CDR3: TGTGCCAGCAGTCCCATGGGAAAAATAGAGACCCAGTACTTC. Translation gives CASSPMGKIETQYF.

The V gene is TRBV20-1, the J gene TRBJ2-7; 9 bases line up with TRBD2. The CDR3 is 14 residues long. Losses at the gene ends were 8 bases for V and 0 bases for J; bases not matched to a gene: 8. Germline V gives CDR1 DFQATT, CDR2 SNEGSKA (reference sequence). As DNA, the CDR3 is TGCAGTCAACGGACTAGCGCCGGCTCCTACGAGCAGTACTTC. It yields the protein CSQRTSAGSYEQYF.

In the case of this clonotype: With a much larger clone just one base away, this may be a read error. The chain joins TRBV12-3 or TRBV12-4 to TRBJ2-3; TRBD2 aligns across 13 bases. The trim removed 4 bases at V and 4 bases at J, leaving 8 bases unmatched. This CDR3 contains 17 residues. This CDR3 is CASSSGLAGVMADTQYF. Here the CDR3 DNA reads TGTGCCAGCAGTTCCGGACTAGCGGGGGTTATGGCAGATACGCAGTATTTT.

This clonotype was seen a few times. The gene calls are TRBV27 and TRBJ1-1; the D gene is possibly TRBD1 (5 bases). The length of the CDR3 is 12 residues. V was shortened by 8 bases and J by 1 base, with 8 bases between the two germline ends. Per germline, CDR1 MNHEY and CDR2 SMNVEV (reference sequence). The CDR3 DNA reads TGTGCCAGCTTGGGGGGGAACACTGAAGCTTTCTTT. Its protein is CASLGGNTEAFF.

There are a few counts of this clonotype. This chain connects TRBV20-1 to TRBJ2-7; unclear D gene. V lost 2 bases, J lost 3 bases, and 14 bases lay in between. Germline V gene lookup returns CDR1 DFQATT and CDR2 SNEGSKA (reference sequence). The CDR3 totals 14 residues. CDR3 bases: TGCAGTGCTAGACCCACGGCCCCCAACTACGAGCAGTACTTC. It translates to CSARPTAPNYEQYF.

This clonotype has a count of ten or more. Sequence at one end of the junction differs from germline and may be a read error. The rearrangement joins TRBV28 to TRBJ2-1; D may correspond to TRBD1 or TRBD2 (6 bases each). There are 12 residues in the CDR3. Germline V CDR1 and CDR2: MDHEN, SYDVKM. CDR3 protein: CASSLVGGEQFF. In DNA, the CDR3 is TGCGCCAGCAGCCTCGTAGGGGGGGAGCAGTTCTTC.

The chain joins TRBV5-1 to TRBJ2-3, with D possibly matching TRBD2 (6 bases). The germline gives CDR1 SGHRS, CDR2 YFSETQ. V lost 1 base and J lost 7, with 13 bases in between. There are 14 residues in the CDR3. The CDR3 coding sequence is TGCGCCAGCAGCTTGAAAGAGGGGAGGTATACGCAGTATTTT. Its translation: CASSLKEGRYTQYF.

The chain employs TRBV14 and TRBJ2-5; possible D gene TRBD1, 5 bases. Per the germline V gene, CDR1 is SGHDN and CDR2 is FVKESK. V was clipped by 3 bases and J by 3 bases, with 14 bases between them. The CDR3 sequence is 15 residues long. The CDR3, as DNA: TGTGCCAGCAGCCAGGACCAGGGTCCGAAAGAGACCCAGTACTTC. It yields the protein CASSQDQGPKETQYF.

The chain employs TRBV6-1 and TRBJ1-2; 8 nucleotides align to TRBD1. V trimming: 4 bases; J trimming: 6 bases; junction bases outside the gene matches: 10. The CDR3 contains 15 residues. CDR1 and CDR2 from the germline V gene are MNHNS and SASEGT. CDR3 residues: CASSAPETGENGYTF. CDR3 DNA: TGTGCCAGCAGTGCGCCCGAGACAGGGGAAAATGGCTACACCTTC.

This CDR3 is CSARKVQATQYF. As DNA, the CDR3 is TGCAGTGCTAGAAAGGTCCAGGCGACCCAGTACTTC. The chain couples TRBV20-1 to TRBJ2-5; D ambiguous. V lost 2 bases and J 7 bases, leaving 11 bases between the germline ends. Germline V gives CDR1 DFQATT, CDR2 SNEGSKA (reference sequence). This CDR3 region has 12 residues.

The chain carries TRBV2 and TRBJ1-4; D is unresolved. Germline assignment: CDR1 SNHLY and CDR2 FYNNEI. V lost 10 bases to trimming and J lost 0 bases, with 9 bases between them. The CDR3 sequence is 13 residues long. CDR3 coding DNA: TGTGCCATAAAACCCACAACTAATGAAAAACTGTTTTTT. The encoded protein is CAIKPTTNEKLFF.

The rearrangement joins TRBV13 to TRBJ2-3, with 15 bases lining up with TRBD2. After removal of 5 bases from V and 0 bases from J, the junction contained 6 bases not matched to a gene. The CDR3 spans 18 residues. CDR1 and CDR2 from the germline V gene are PRHDT and FYEKMQ (reference sequence). The CDR3 here is CASSPGLAGGRSTDTQYF. CDR3 sequence (DNA): TGTGCCAGCAGCCCCGGACTAGCGGGGGGGCGAAGCACAGATACGCAGTATTTT. Drawing the rest from reference TRBV13 and TRBJ2-3, the complete variable domain is AAGVIQSPRHLIKEKRETATLKCYPIPRHDTVYWYQQGPGQDPQFLISFYEKMQSDKGSIPDRFSAQQFSDYHSELNMSSLELGDSALYFCASSPGLAGGRSTDTQYFGPGTRLTVL.

This clonotype was observed a few times. One end of the junction varies from germline; a read error may be responsible. The chain has TRBV5-1 and TRBJ2-6; no firm D call. This CDR3 has 15 amino acids. CDR1 is SGHRS and CDR2 is YFSETQ in the germline V gene. The CDR3 DNA reads as TGTGCCAGCAGCTTAAGCAGCTCTGGGGCCAACGTCCTGACTTTC. As protein: CASSLSSSGANVLTF. The full variable domain, its missing parts supplied by reference TRBV5-1 and TRBJ2-6, is KAGVTQTPRYLIKTRGQQVTLSCSPISGHRSVSWYQQTPGQGLQFLFEYFSETQRNKGNFPGRFSGRQFSNSRSEMNVSTLELGDSALYLCASSLSSSGANVLTFGAGSRLTVL.

This clonotype was seen a handful of times. The V gene is TRBV10-3, the J gene TRBJ1-2; D is perhaps TRBD1 (5 bases). The germline V and J ends were trimmed by 6 bases and 4 bases, with 21 bases remaining between them. The CDR3 is 16 residues long. Germline V lookup: CDR1 ENHRY, CDR2 SYGVKD. The CDR3 DNA is TGTGCCATCAGCACAATTCCTTCTACAGGCTCCTATGGCTACACCTTC. Translating gives CAISTIPSTGSYGYTF.

This clonotype was detected once. The rearrangement uses TRBV28 and TRBJ2-5; a possible D gene is TRBD1 (6 bases). With 4 bases removed from V and 5 bases from J, the gap between germline ends came to 14 bases. The germline V gene has CDR1 MDHEN and CDR2 SYDVKM. The CDR3 covers 14 residues. The CDR3 spells CASSSQGPAETQYF. CDR3 DNA sequence: TGTGCCAGCAGTTCACAGGGACCCGCGGAGACCCAGTACTTC.

This clonotype was detected a few times. The chain couples TRBV7-2 to TRBJ1-2; 8 bases fit TRBD1. Germline trimming cut 3 bases from V and 4 bases from J; bases unmatched to any gene: 13. The CDR3 is made up of 17 amino acids. CDR1 is SGHTA and CDR2 is FQGNSA in the germline V gene. The CDR3 coding sequence is TGTGCCAGCAGCTTCGTACAGGGGGTTAGCCTTTCCTATGGCTACACCTTC. Translating gives CASSFVQGVSLSYGYTF.

The chain couples TRBV15 to TRBJ2-5; 7 bases agree with TRBD2. The germline V gene encodes CDR1 LNHNV and CDR2 YYDKDF (reference sequence). After removal of 4 bases from V and 5 bases from J, the junction contained 10 bases not matched to a gene. The CDR3 is 15 amino acids. CDR3 in DNA: TGTGCCACCAGCACAGGTGGGGGGGGTATGGAGACCCAGTACTTC. It specifies CATSTGGGGMETQYF. Full variable domain (missing parts from reference TRBV15 and TRBJ2-5): DAMVIQNPRYQVTQFGKPVTLSCSQTLNHNVMYWYQQKSSQAPKLLFHYYDKDFNNEADTPDNFQSRRPNTSFCFLDIRSPGLGDTAMYLCATSTGGGGMETQYFGPGTRLLVL.

This chain links TRBV9 with TRBJ2-1; TRBD2 might be the D (5 bases). CDR1 is SGDLS and CDR2 is YYNGEE in the germline V gene. CDR3 length: 14 residues. The V end lost 0 bases, the J end lost 11 bases, and 15 bases lay between the germline ends. Here the CDR3 reads CASSVGGQLRQQFF. The CDR3 DNA reads TGTGCCAGCAGCGTAGGCGGGCAGCTACGTCAGCAGTTCTTC.

As DNA, the CDR3 is TGCAGTGCCCAGACTAGCGGAGAGACCCAGTACTTC. Translating gives CSAQTSGETQYF. This chain joins TRBV20-1 and TRBJ2-5; 9 positions agree with TRBD2. The V segment lost 6 bases and the J segment 4 bases; nucleotides outside the gene matches: 3. This CDR3 is built from 12 residues. The germline V gene encodes CDR1 DFQATT and CDR2 SNEGSKA (reference sequence).

This clonotype was seen only a few times. The V call is TRBV6-5, the J call TRBJ1-2; 7 nucleotides agree with TRBD1. Germline V gives CDR1 MNHEY, CDR2 SVGAGI. Unmatched junction bases numbered 7, after V lost 2 bases and J lost 4 bases. The CDR3 contains 15 residues. The CDR3 reads CASSYQTGLSYGYTF. The CDR3 bases are TGTGCCAGCAGTTACCAGACAGGGTTAAGCTATGGCTACACCTTC.

A few counts support this clonotype. The chain's CDR3 is CASSARASYNEQYF. The DNA of the CDR3 is TGTGCCAGCAGCGCCAGGGCCTCCTACAATGAGCAGTACTTC. The chain links TRBV4-2 to TRBJ2-1; D perhaps matches TRBD1 (5 bases). The closer fit of TRBJ2-7 to the DNA end suggests the J call may be wrong. Per the germline V gene, CDR1 is LGHNA and CDR2 is YNFKEQ. The CDR3 is made up of 14 amino acids.

This sequence joins TRBV20-1 and TRBJ2-5; maybe TRBD2 (6 bases). CDR3 length equals 17 residues. Germline V lookup: CDR1 DFQATT, CDR2 SNEGSKA (reference sequence). The V and J ends lost 1 base and 5 bases respectively, with 23 bases between them. The CDR3 DNA reads TGCAGTGCTAGAGGGAGGGGTGAAAGGACCCTCTCGGAGACCCAGTACTTC. This sequence encodes CSARGRGERTLSETQYF.

This clonotype has a handful of counts. The chain couples TRBV7-2 to TRBJ2-5; the D call may be TRBD1 or TRBD2 (5 bases each). CDR3 length equals 16 residues. The germline V and J ends were trimmed by 0 bases and 5 bases, with 16 bases remaining between them. The germline V gene encodes CDR1 SGHTA and CDR2 FQGNSA. CDR3: CASSLAGTTLGETQYF. As DNA, the CDR3 is TGTGCCAGCAGCTTAGCCGGGACCACTTTAGGGGAGACCCAGTACTTC.

With regard to this clonotype: One junction end does not reproduce the germline sequence, and a read error may be involved. The chain carries TRBV5-1 and TRBJ2-7; 8 nucleotides agree with TRBD2. Germline V gives CDR1 SGHRS, CDR2 YFSETQ. The CDR3 spans 13 residues. The CDR3 DNA sequence: TGCACCAGCAGCCCCAGCGGGGGTTACGAGCAGTACTTC. This gives the protein CTSSPSGGYEQYF.

In this sample, this clonotype turned up a few times. The genes are TRBV20-1 and TRBJ2-1; 8 positions agree with TRBD2. V was clipped by 6 bases and J by 2 bases; unmatched bases: 9. CDR3 length equals 15 residues. In germline, CDR1 is DFQATT, CDR2 SNEGSKA (reference sequence). CDR3 DNA: TGCAGTGCGCACCACGGGCGGGGGGCCTACAATGAGCAGTTCTTC. Protein product: CSAHHGRGAYNEQFF.

V is TRBV20-1 and J is TRBJ2-7, with 7 bases that match TRBD1. With V trimmed by 6 bases and J by 3 bases, 11 bases remained unmatched. Germline V gene lookup returns CDR1 DFQATT and CDR2 SNEGSKA (reference sequence). There are 14 residues in the CDR3. DNA of the CDR3: TGCAGTGCCGGAACAGGGGAGCTGGACTACGAGCAGTACTTC. Translating it yields CSAGTGELDYEQYF.

This clonotype was detected only once. CDR3 protein: CSARDVFGAYNEQFF. The CDR3 bases are TGCAGTGCTAGAGATGTCTTTGGGGCGTACAATGAGCAGTTCTTC. The chain combines TRBV20-1 with TRBJ2-1; tentatively, D is TRBD1 (5 bases). The V end lost 0 bases, the J end lost 4 bases, and 13 bases lay between the germline ends. The CDR3 spans 15 residues. Germline loops: CDR1 DFQATT, CDR2 SNEGSKA (reference sequence).